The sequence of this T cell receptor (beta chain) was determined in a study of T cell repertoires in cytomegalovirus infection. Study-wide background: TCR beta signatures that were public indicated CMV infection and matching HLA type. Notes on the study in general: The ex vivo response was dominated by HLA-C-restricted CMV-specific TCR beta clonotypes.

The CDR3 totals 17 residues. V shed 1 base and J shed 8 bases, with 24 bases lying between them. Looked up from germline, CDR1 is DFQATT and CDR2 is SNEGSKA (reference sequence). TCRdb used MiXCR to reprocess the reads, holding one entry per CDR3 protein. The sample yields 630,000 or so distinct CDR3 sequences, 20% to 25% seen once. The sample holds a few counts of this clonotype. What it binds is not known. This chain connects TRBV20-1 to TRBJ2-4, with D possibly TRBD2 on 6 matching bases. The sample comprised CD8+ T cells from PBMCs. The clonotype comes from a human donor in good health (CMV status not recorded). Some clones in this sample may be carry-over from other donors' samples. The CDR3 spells CSARGYDTGGVEDIQYF. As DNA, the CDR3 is TGCAGTGCTAGAGGATACGATACAGGCGGGGTGGAGGACATTCAGTACTTC.